The 14 T cell receptor beta chains below come from one sample, sequenced in a study of technical replicates of blood from a handful of donors. The assay was immunoSEQ multiplex PCR, and TCRdb's table has in-frame clones only and misses some. Counted here are around 62,000 clones, roughly 98% occurring once; the ten biggest clones make up 0.16%. The sequenced material came from T cells isolated from PBMCs. Receptors originate from a human donor in good health.

V usage is TRBV10-3 and J usage is TRBJ1-2, with a weak D call TRBD1 (6 bases). V was shortened by 6 bases and J by 0 bases, with 14 bases between the two germline ends. CDR3 size: 15 residues. Germline CDR1 is ENHRY and CDR2 is SYGVKD. CDR3: CAIRGSDRANYGYTF. For the CDR3, the DNA is TGTGCCATCAGGGGGTCGGACAGAGCTAACTATGGCTACACCTTC.

The CDR3 nucleotides read TGCGCCAGCAGCTTGGCTCAGGGGATGAACACTGAAGCTTTCTTT. Amino acids: CASSLAQGMNTEAFF. V and J are TRBV5-1 and TRBJ1-1, with D possibly matching TRBD1 (6 bases). CDR1 and CDR2 from the germline V gene are SGHRS and YFSETQ. Trimming stripped 0 bases from V and 0 bases from J, with 9 bases between. The CDR3 contains 15 residues.

The chain uses TRBV4-2 and TRBJ2-7; D might be TRBD2 (6 bases). Germline loops: CDR1 LGHNA, CDR2 YNFKEQ. V was pared by 0 bases and J by 4 bases, with 13 bases between. The CDR3 spans 15 residues. CDR3 nucleotides: TGTGCCAGCAGCCAAGAACGCTTCGGGAGTTACGAGCAGTACTTC. It is translated as CASSQERFGSYEQYF.

The CDR3 sequence is CASSIRGTEAFF. As DNA, the CDR3 is TGCGCCAGCAGCATCAGGGGCACTGAAGCTTTCTTT. This chain uses TRBV5-1 with TRBJ1-1; a weak D match, TRBD1 (6 bases). Germline V gives CDR1 SGHRS, CDR2 YFSETQ. The CDR3 is 12 residues long. Trimming left V 4 bases short and J 4 bases short, with 8 bases between.

This chain links TRBV2 with TRBJ2-3, with TRBD2 matching over 10 bases. Germline trimming cut 4 bases from V and 4 bases from J; bases unmatched to any gene: 5. The CDR3 is 15 amino acids. Germline V gene data show CDR1 as SNHLY and CDR2 as FYNNEI. CDR3 protein: CASSGPSGSSDTQYF. The CDR3 DNA follows: TGTGCCAGCAGTGGCCCTAGCGGGAGCTCAGATACGCAGTATTTT.

The count of this clone is one. The gene calls are TRBV18 and TRBJ2-1; D not resolved. V lost 4 bases, J lost 1 base, and 8 bases lay in between. The CDR3 has 14 residues. The germline V gene encodes CDR1 KGHSH and CDR2 LQKENI. CDR3 nucleotide sequence: TGTGCCAGCTCACTTGGGCTATCCTACAATGAGCAGTTCTTC. Translation gives CASSLGLSYNEQFF.

Only one count was recorded for this clone. The genes are TRBV4-2 and TRBJ2-5; 10 nucleotides align to TRBD1. CDR1 is LGHNA, CDR2 YNFKEQ, per germline. The junction had 3 bases not matched to a gene; V was cut back by 3 bases and J by 5 bases. The CDR3 is made up of 14 amino acids. CDR3 amino acids: CASSQTGGRETQYF. CDR3 nucleotides: TGTGCCAGCAGCCAGACAGGGGGCCGTGAGACCCAGTACTTC.

This sequence joins TRBV10-3 and TRBJ1-1; no clear D gene. Germline V lookup: CDR1 ENHRY, CDR2 SYGVKD. The CDR3 has 13 amino acids. Trimming cost V 9 bases and J 4 bases, with 15 bases left between them. CDR3 region: CAIVRREGTEAFF. The CDR3 bases are TGTGCCATTGTCAGGCGTGAGGGCACTGAAGCTTTCTTT.

This chain joins TRBV28 and TRBJ2-7, with 9 bases aligning to TRBD2. The CDR3 covers 16 residues. The germline V gene encodes CDR1 MDHEN and CDR2 SYDVKM. V trimming: 0 bases; J trimming: 2 bases; junction bases outside the gene matches: 5. Here the CDR3 reads CASSLWAGGNPYEQYF. The CDR3 nucleotides are TGTGCCAGCAGTTTATGGGCGGGGGGGAACCCCTACGAGCAGTACTTC.

This chain uses TRBV7-7 with TRBJ2-7, with 9 bases that match TRBD1. The trim removed 5 bases at V and 2 bases at J, leaving 4 bases unmatched. Germline CDR1 is SSHAT and CDR2 is FNYEAQ (reference sequence). There are 14 residues in the CDR3. The CDR3 protein is CASSPGTGTYEQYF. Here the CDR3 DNA reads TGTGCCAGCAGCCCCGGGACAGGGACCTACGAGCAGTACTTC.

The chain recombines TRBV6-5 with TRBJ1-1; D perhaps matches TRBD1 (5 bases). The CDR3 extends over 13 amino acids. V lost 5 bases and J lost 2, with 9 bases in between. The germline gives CDR1 MNHEY, CDR2 SVGAGI. CDR3 in DNA: TGTGCCAGCAGTACGGGGGGAAACACTGAAGCTTTCTTT. Encoded protein: CASSTGGNTEAFF.

The chain couples TRBV5-1 to TRBJ2-5; 7 bases are shared with TRBD1. V gave up 3 bases and J gave up 2 bases; unmatched junction bases: 1. From germline, CDR1 is SGHRS and CDR2 YFSETQ. This CDR3 has 13 residues. DNA of the CDR3: TGCGCCAGCAGCTGGACAGGACAAGAGACCCAGTACTTC. Residues: CASSWTGQETQYF.

The chain employs TRBV7-9 and TRBJ2-2; TRBD2 aligns across 13 bases. CDR3 length equals 18 residues. Germline values: CDR1 SEHNR, CDR2 FQNEAQ (reference sequence). With 0 bases clipped from V and 6 bases from J, the junction kept 7 bases outside the gene matches. DNA of the CDR3: TGTGCCAGCAGCTTAGCTCGACTAGCGGGAGGAGGGGCCGGGGAGCTGTTTTTT. Encoded protein: CASSLARLAGGGAGELFF.

The chain recombines TRBV28 with TRBJ2-7; 12 positions match TRBD2. The V segment lost 7 bases and the J segment 3 bases; nucleotides outside the gene matches: 7. Germline V gene data show CDR1 as MDHEN and CDR2 as SYDVKM. The CDR3 runs to 15 residues. Here the CDR3 DNA reads TGTGCCAGCAACCAACTAGCGGGAGGTTTCTACGAGCAGTACTTC. This sequence encodes CASNQLAGGFYEQYF.